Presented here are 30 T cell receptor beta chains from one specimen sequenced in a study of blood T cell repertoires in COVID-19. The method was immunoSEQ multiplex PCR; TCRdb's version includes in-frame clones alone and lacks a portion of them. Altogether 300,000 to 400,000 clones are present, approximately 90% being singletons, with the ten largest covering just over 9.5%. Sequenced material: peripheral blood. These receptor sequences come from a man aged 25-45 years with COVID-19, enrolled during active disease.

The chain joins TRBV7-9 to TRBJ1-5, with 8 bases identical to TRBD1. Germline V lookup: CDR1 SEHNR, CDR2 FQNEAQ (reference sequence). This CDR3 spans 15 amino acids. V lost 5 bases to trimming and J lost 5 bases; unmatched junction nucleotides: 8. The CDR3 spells CASSPAGGVDQPQHF. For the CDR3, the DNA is TGTGCCAGCAGCCCGGCAGGGGGCGTTGATCAGCCCCAGCATTTT.

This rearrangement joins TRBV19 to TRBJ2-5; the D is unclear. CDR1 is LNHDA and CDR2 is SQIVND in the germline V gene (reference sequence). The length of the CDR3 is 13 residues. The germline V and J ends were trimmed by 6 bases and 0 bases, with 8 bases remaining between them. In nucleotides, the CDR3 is TGTGCCAGTAGGAAAGTAGACCAAGAGACCCAGTACTTC. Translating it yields CASRKVDQETQYF.

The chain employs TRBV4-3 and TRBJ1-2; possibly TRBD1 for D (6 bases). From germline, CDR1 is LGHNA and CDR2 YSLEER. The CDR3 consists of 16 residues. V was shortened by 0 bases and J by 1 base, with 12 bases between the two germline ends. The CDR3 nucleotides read TGCGCCAGCAGCCAAGATGCGGGGGCGAATAACTATGGCTACACCTTC. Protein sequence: CASSQDAGANNYGYTF.

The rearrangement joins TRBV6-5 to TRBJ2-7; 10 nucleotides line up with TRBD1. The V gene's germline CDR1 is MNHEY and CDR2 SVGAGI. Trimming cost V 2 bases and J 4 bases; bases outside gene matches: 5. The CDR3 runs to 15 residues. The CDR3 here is CASSYGTGELYEQYF. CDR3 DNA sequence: TGTGCCAGCAGTTACGGGACAGGGGAACTATACGAGCAGTACTTC.

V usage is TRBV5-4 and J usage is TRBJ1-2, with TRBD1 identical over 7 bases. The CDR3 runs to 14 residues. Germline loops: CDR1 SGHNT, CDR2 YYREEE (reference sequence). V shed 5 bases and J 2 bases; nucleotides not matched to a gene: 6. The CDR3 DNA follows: TGTGCCAGCAGGTCCGGGACAGCGAACTATGGCTACACCTTC. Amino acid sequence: CASRSGTANYGYTF.

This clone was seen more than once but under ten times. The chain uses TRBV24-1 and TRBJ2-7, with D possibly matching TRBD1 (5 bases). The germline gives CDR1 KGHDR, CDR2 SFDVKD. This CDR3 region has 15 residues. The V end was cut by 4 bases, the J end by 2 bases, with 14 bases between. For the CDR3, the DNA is TGTGCCACCAGTGAAACGACAGAGAAGGCCTACGAGCAGTACTTC. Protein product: CATSETTEKAYEQYF.

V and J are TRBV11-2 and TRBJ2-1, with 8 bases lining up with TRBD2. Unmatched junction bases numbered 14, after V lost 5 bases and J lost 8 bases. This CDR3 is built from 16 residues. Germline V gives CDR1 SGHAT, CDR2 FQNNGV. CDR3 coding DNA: TGTGCCAGCAGCAACGGGGGGGGTGCGGGACTACATGAGCAGTTCTTC. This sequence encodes CASSNGGGAGLHEQFF.

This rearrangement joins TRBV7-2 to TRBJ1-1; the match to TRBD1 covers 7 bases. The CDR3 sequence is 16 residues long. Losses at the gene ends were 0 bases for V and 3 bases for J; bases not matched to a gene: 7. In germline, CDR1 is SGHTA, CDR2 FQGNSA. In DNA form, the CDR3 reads TGTGCCAGCAGCTTAGCGTCGCAGGGGGGTTACACTGAAGCTTTCTTT. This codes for CASSLASQGGYTEAFF.

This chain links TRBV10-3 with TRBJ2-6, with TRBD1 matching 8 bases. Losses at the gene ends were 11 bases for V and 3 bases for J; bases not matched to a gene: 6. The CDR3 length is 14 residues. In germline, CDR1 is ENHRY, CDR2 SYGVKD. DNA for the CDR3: TGTGCCGCCCAGGGGGCCAATGGGGCCAACGTCCTGACTTTC. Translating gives CAAQGANGANVLTF.

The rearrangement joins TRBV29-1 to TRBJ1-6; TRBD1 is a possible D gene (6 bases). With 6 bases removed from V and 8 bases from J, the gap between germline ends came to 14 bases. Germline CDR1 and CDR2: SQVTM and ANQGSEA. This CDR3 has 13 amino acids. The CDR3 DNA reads TGCAGCGTGGGGGACACCAACTATTCACCCCTCCACTTT. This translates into CSVGDTNYSPLHF. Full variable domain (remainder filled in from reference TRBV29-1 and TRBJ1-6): SAVISQKPSRDICQRGTSLTIQCQVDSQVTMMFWYRQQPGQSLTLIATANQGSEATYESGFVIDKFPISRPNLTFSTLTVSNMSPEDSSIYLCSVGDTNYSPLHFGNGTRLTVT.

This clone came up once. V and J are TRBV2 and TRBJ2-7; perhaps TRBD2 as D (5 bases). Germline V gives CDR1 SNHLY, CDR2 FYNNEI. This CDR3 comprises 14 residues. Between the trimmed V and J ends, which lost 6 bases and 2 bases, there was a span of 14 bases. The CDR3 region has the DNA TGTGCCAGCAGAGCACGACTACCGACCTACGAGCAGTACTTC. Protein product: CASRARLPTYEQYF.

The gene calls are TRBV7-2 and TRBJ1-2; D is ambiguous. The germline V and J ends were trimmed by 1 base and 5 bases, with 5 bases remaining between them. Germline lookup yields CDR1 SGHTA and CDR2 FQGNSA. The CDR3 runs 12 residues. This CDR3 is CASSLVSYGYTF. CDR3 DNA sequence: TGTGCCAGCAGCTTAGTCTCTTATGGCTACACCTTC.

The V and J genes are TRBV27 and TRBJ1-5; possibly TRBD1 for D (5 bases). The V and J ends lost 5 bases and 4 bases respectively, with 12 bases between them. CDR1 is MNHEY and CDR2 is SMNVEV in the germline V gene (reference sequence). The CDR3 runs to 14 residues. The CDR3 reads CASSLIPGNQPQHF. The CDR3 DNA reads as TGTGCCAGCAGTCTAATTCCAGGGAATCAGCCCCAGCATTTT.

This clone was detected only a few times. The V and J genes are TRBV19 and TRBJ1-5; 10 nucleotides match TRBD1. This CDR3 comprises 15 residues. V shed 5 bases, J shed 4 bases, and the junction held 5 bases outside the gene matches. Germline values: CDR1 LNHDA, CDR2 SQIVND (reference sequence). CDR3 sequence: CASSPGQGGNQPQHF. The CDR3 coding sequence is TGTGCCAGTAGTCCCGGACAGGGGGGAAATCAGCCCCAGCATTTT.

The CDR3 bases are TGCGCCAGCAGCCAAGAGACAGGGTACTATGGCTACACCTTC. Its translation is CASSQETGYYGYTF. The J gene is TRBJ1-2, the V gene TRBV4-1; 7 positions match TRBD1. From germline, CDR1 is MGHRA and CDR2 YSYEKL. The CDR3 loop spans 14 amino acids. Trimming removed 0 bases from V and 3 bases from J; junction bases left unmatched: 1.

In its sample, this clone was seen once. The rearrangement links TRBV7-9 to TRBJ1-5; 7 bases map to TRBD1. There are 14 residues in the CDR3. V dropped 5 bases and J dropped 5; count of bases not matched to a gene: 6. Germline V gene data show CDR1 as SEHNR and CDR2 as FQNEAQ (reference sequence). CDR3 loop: CASSPTGLHQPQHF. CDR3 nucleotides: TGTGCCAGCAGCCCGACAGGGCTACATCAGCCCCAGCATTTT.

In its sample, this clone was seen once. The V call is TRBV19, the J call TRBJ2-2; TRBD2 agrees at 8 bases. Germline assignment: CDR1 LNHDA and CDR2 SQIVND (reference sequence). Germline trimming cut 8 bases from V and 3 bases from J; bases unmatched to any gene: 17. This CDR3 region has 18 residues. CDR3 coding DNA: TGTGCCAGTGGAACAAGCGGGAGAGTTTTTTCCGACACCGGGGAGCTGTTTTTT. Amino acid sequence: CASGTSGRVFSDTGELFF. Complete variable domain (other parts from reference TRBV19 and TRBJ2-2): DGGITQSPKYLFRKEGQNVTLSCEQNLNHDAMYWYRQDPGQGLRLIYYSQIVNDFQKGDIAEGYSVSREKKESFPLTVTSAQKNPTAFYLCASGTSGRVFSDTGELFFGEGSRLTVL.

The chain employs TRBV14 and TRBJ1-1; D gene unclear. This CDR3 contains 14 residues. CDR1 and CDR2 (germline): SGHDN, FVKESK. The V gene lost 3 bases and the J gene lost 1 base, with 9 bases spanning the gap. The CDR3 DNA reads TGTGCCAGCAGCCATAAACTAGGGAACACTGAAGCTTTCTTT. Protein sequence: CASSHKLGNTEAFF.

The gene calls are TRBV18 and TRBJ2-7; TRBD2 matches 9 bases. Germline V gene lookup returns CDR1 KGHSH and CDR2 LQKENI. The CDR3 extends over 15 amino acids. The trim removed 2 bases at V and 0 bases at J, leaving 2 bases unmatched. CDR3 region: CASSPGGRASYEQYF. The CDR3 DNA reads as TGTGCCAGCTCACCAGGCGGGAGGGCCTCCTACGAGCAGTACTTC.

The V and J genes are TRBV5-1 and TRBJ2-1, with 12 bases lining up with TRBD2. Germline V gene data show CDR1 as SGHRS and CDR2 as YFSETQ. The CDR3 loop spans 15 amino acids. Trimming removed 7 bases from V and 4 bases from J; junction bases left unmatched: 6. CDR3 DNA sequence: TGCGCCAGCCGCAAGACTAGCGGGGGTTACAATGAGCAGTTCTTC. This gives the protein CASRKTSGGYNEQFF.

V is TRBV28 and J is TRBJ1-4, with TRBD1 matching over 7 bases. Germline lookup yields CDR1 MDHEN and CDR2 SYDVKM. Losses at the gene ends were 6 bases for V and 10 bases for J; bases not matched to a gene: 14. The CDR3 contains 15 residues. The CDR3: CASSKPGGRGGKLFF. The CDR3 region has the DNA TGTGCCAGCAGCAAACCAGGGGGGCGGGGGGGAAAACTGTTTTTT.

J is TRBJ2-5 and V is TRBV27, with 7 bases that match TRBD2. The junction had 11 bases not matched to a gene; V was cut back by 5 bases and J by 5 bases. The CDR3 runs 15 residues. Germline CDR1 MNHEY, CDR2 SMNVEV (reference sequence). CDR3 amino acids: CASSHLGEGSETQYF. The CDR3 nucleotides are TGTGCCAGCAGTCACCTCGGGGAGGGGAGCGAGACCCAGTACTTC.

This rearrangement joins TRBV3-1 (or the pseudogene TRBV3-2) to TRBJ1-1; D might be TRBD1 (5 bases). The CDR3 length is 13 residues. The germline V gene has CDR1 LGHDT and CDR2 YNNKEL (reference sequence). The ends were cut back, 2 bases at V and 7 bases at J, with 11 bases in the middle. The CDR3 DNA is TGTGCCAGCAGCCAATGGGGGGGGGTTGAAGCTTTCTTT. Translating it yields CASSQWGGVEAFF.

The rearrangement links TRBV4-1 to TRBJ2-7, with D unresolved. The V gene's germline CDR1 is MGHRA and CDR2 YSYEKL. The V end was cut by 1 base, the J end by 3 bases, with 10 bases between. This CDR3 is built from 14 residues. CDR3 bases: TGCGCCAGCAGCCAAGCAAGTAAGCTCTACGAGCAGTACTTC. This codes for CASSQASKLYEQYF.

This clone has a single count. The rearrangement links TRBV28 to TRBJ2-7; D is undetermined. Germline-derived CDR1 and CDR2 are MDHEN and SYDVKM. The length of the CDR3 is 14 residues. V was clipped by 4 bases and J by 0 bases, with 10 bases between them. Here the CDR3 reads CASSSGVLSYEQYF. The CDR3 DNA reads TGTGCCAGCAGTTCAGGCGTACTCTCCTACGAGCAGTACTTC.

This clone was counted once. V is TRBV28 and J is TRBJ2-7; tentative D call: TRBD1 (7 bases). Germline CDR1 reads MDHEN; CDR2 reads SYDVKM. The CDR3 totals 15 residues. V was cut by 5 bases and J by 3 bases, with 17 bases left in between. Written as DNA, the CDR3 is TGTGCCAGCAGTACCCGGTTCAGGGGGGACTACGAGCAGTACTTC. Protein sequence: CASSTRFRGDYEQYF.

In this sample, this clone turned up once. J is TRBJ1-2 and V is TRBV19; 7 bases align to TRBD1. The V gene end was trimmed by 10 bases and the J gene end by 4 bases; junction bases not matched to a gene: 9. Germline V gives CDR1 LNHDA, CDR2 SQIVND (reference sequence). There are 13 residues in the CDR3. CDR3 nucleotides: TGTGCCACCCTCGACAGGGCCGGCTATGGCTACACCTTC. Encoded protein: CATLDRAGYGYTF.

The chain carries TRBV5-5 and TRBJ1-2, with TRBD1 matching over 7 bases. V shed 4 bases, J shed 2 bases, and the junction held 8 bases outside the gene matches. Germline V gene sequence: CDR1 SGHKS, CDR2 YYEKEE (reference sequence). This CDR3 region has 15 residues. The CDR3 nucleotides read TGTGCCAGCAGCCAAGCCGGGACAGTCAACTATGGCTACACCTTC. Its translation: CASSQAGTVNYGYTF.

The CDR3 region has the DNA TGTGCCAGCAGCTCAAGGACTAGCGGGGACAATGAGCAGTTCTTC. It yields the protein CASSSRTSGDNEQFF. This chain uses TRBV4-2 with TRBJ2-1; 12 bases map to TRBD2. This CDR3 has 15 residues. The germline V gene encodes CDR1 LGHNA and CDR2 YNFKEQ. V shed 5 bases, J shed 5 bases, and the junction held 4 bases outside the gene matches.

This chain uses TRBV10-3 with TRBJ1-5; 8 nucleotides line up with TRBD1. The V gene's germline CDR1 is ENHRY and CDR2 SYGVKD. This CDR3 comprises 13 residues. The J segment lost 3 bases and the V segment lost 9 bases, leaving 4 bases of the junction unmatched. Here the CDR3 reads CAIRTGPNQPQHF. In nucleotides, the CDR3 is TGTGCCATAAGGACAGGGCCCAATCAGCCCCAGCATTTT.